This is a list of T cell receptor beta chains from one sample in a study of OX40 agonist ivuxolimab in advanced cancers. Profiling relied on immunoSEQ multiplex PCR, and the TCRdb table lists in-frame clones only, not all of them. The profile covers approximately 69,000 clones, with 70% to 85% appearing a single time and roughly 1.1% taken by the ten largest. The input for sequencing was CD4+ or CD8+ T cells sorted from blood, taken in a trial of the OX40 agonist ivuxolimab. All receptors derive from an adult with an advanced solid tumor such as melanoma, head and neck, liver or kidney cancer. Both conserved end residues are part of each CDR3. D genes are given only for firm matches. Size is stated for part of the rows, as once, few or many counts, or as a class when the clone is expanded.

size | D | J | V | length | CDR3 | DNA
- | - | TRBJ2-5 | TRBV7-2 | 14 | CASSPSIGGETQYF | TGTGCCAGCAGCCCCTCAATAGGAGGAGAGACCCAGTACTTC
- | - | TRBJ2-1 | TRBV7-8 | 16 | CASSFLIRGGYNEQFF | TGTGCCAGCAGCTTCTTGATAAGGGGGGGCTACAATGAGCAGTTCTTC
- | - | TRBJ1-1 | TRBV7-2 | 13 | CASSGGMNTEAFF | TGTGCCAGCAGCGGGGGGATGAACACTGAAGCTTTCTTT
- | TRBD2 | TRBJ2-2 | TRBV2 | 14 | CAKRGAANTGELFF | TGTGCCAAGCGGGGAGCCGCGAACACCGGGGAGCTGTTTTTT
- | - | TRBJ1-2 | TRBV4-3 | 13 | CASSQDTKGGYTF | TGCGCCAGCAGCCAAGACACGAAGGGAGGCTACACCTTC
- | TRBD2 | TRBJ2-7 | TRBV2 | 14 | CASRTGTTTYEQYF | TGTGCCAGCAGGACCGGGACTACCACCTACGAGCAGTACTTC
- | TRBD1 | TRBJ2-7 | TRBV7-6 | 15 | CASSLGQGTSYEQYF | TGTGCCAGCAGCCTCGGACAGGGGACCTCCTACGAGCAGTACTTC
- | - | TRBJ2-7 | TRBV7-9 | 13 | CASSFGYSYEQYF | TGTGCCAGCAGCTTTGGGTATTCCTACGAGCAGTACTTC
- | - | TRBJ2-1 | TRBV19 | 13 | CASSRRQNDEQFF | TGTGCCAGTAGTAGAAGACAGAACGATGAGCAGTTCTTC
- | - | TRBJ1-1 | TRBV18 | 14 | CASSLEGSTTEAFF | TGTGCCAGCTCACTCGAGGGGTCGACGACTGAAGCTTTCTTT
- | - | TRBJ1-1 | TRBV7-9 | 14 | CASSLMGRRTEAFF | TGTGCCAGCAGCTTAATGGGTCGGAGAACTGAAGCTTTCTTT
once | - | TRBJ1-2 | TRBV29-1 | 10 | CSVGGDGYTF | TGCAGCGTTGGGGGAGATGGCTACACCTTC
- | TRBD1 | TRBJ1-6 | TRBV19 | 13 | CATRDSNNSPLHF | TGTGCCACCCGGGACAGTAATAATTCACCCCTCCACTTT
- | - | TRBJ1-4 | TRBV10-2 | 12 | CASKRADEKLFF | TGCGCCAGCAAACGTGCAGATGAAAAACTGTTTTTT
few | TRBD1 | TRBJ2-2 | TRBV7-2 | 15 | CASSLDRVNTGELFF | TGTGCCAGCAGCTTGGACAGGGTGAACACCGGGGAGCTGTTTTTT
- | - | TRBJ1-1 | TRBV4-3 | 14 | CASSQDPHYSGAFF | TGCGCCAGCAGCCAAGATCCCCATTACTCCGGAGCTTTCTTT
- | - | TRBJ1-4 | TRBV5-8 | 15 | CASSLAPDAFEKLFF | TGTGCCAGCAGCTTGGCCCCAGACGCTTTTGAAAAACTGTTTTTT
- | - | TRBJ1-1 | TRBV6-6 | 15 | CASSYPGPTNTEAFF | TGTGCCAGCAGTTACCCGGGACCGACGAACACTGAAGCTTTCTTT
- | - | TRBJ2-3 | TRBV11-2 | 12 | CASTPDRDTQYF | TGTGCCAGCACCCCGGACAGAGATACGCAGTATTTT
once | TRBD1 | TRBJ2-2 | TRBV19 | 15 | CASSVTGIGTGELFF | TGTGCCAGTAGTGTGACAGGGATCGGCACCGGGGAGCTGTTTTTT
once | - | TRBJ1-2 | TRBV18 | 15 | CASSPTGEAQRGYTF | TGTGCCAGCTCACCTACGGGGGAGGCCCAGCGAGGCTACACCTTC
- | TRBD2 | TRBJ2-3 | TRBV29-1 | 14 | CSVRLAGGSDTQYF | TGCAGCGTTAGGCTAGCGGGGGGGTCAGATACGCAGTATTTT
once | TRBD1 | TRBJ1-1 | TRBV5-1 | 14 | CASSEQGVGTEAFF | TGCGCCAGCAGCGAGCAGGGGGTAGGCACTGAAGCTTTCTTT